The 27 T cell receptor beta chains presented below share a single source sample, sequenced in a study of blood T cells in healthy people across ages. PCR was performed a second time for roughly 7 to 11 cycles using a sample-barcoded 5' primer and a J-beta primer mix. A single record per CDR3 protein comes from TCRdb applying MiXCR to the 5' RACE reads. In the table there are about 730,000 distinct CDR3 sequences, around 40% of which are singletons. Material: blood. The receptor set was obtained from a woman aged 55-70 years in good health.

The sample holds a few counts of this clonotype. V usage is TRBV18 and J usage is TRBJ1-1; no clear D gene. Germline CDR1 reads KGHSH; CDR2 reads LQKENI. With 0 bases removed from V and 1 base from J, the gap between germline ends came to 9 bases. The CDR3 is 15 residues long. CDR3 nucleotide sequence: TGTGCCAGCTCACCACCGTACAGCAAGAACACTGAAGCTTTCTTT. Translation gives CASSPPYSKNTEAFF.

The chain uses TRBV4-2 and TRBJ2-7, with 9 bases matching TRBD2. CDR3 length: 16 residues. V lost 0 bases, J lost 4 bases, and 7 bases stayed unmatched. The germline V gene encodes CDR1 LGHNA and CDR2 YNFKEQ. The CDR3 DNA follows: TGTGCCAGCAGCCAAGAGGAGGTAGCGGGAGTTTACGAGCAGTACTTC. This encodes CASSQEEVAGVYEQYF.

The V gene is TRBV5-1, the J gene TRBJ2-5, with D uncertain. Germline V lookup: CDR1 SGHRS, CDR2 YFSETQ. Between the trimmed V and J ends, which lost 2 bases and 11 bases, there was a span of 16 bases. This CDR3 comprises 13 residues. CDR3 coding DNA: TGCGCCAGCAGCTTTGAAGTAGGCCGAGAGCAGTACTTC. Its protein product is CASSFEVGREQYF.

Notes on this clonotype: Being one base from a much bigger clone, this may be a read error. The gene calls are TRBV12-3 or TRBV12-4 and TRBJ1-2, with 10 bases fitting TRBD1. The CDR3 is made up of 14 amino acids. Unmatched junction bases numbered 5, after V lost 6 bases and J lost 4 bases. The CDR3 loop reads CASSPGTGAYGYTF. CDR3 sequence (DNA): TGTGCCAGCAGCCCCGGGACAGGGGCCTATGGCTACACCTTC.

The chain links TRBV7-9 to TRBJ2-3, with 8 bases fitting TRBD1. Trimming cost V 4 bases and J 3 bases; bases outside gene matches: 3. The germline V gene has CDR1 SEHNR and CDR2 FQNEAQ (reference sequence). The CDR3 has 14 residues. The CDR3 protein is CASSSDRATDTQYF. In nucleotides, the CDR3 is TGTGCCAGCAGCTCGGACAGGGCGACAGATACGCAGTATTTT. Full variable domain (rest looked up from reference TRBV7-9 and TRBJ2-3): DTGVSQNPRHKITKRGQNVTFRCDPISEHNRLYWYRQTLGQGPEFLTYFQNEAQLEKSRLLSDRFSAERPKGSFSTLEIQRTEQGDSAMYLCASSSDRATDTQYFGPGTRLTVL.

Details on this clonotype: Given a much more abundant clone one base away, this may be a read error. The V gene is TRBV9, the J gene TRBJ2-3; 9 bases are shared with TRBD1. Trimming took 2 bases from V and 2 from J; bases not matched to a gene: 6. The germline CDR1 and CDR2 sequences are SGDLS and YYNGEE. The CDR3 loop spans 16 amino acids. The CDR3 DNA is TGTGCCAGCAGCGTCAGACAGGGGGGGGCCACAGATACGCAGTATTTT. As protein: CASSVRQGGATDTQYF.

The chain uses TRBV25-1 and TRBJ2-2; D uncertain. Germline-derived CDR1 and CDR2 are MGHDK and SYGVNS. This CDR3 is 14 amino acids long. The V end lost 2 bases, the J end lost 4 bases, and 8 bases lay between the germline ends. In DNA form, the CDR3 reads TGTGCCAGCAGTGAAGCGTTTGCCACCGGGGAGCTGTTTTTT. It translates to CASSEAFATGELFF.

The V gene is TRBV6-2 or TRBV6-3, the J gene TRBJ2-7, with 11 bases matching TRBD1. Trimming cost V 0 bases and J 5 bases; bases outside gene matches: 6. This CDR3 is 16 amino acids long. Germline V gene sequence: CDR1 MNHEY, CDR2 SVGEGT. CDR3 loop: CASSYSRDRGSHEQYF. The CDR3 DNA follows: TGTGCCAGCAGTTACTCTCGGGACAGGGGGAGTCACGAGCAGTACTTC.

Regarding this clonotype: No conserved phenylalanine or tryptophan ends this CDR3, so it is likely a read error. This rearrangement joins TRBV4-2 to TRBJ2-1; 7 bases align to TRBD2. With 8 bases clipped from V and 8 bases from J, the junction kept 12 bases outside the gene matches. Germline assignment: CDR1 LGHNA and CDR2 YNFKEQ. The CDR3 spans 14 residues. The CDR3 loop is CASGPGGVEDEQFV. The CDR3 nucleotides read TGTGCCAGCGGGCCTGGGGGGGTGGAGGATGAGCAGTTCGTC.

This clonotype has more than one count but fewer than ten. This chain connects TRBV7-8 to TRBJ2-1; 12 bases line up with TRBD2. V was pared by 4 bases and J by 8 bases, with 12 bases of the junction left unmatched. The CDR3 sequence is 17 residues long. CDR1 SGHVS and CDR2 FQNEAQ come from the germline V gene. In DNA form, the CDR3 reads TGTGCCAGCAGCTATTATGGACTAGCGGGACTCAGGGATGAGCAGTTCTTC. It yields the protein CASSYYGLAGLRDEQFF.

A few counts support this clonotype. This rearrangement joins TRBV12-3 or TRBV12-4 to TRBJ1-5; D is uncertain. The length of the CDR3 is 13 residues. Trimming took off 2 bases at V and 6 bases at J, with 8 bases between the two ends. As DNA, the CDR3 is TGTGCCAGCAGTTTAAGCGCGCGTCAGCCCCAGCATTTT. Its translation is CASSLSARQPQHF.

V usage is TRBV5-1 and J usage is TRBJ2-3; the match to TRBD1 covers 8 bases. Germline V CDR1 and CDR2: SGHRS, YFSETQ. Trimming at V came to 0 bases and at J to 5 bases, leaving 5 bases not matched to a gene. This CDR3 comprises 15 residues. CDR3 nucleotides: TGCGCCAGCAGCTTGGAAGGCAGGGGGCTAGATACGCAGTATTTT. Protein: CASSLEGRGLDTQYF.

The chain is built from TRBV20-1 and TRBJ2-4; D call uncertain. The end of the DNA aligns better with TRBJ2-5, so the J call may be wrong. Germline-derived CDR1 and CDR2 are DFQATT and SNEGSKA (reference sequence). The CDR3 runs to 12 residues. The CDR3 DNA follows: TGCAGTGCTGGCTGGTTGGGGGAGACCCAGTACTTC. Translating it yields CSAGWLGETQYF.

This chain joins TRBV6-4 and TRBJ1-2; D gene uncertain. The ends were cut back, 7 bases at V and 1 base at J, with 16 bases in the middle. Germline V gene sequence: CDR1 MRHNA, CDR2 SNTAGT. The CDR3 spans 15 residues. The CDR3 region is CASKVAAAGNYGYTF. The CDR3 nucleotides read TGTGCCAGCAAGGTAGCGGCAGCCGGTAACTATGGCTACACCTTC.

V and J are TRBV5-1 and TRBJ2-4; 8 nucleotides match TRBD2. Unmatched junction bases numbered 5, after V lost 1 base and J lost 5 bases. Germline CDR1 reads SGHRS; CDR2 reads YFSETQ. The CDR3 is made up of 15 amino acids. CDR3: CASSLSGGPENIQYF. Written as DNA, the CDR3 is TGCGCCAGCAGCTTGTCGGGAGGGCCCGAAAACATTCAGTACTTC.

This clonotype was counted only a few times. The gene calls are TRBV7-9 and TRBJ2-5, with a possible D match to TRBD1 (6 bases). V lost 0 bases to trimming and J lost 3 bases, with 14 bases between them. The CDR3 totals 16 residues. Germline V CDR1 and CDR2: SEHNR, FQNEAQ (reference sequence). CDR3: CASSLALGAGEETQYF. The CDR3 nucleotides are TGTGCCAGCAGCTTAGCGCTTGGTGCAGGGGAAGAGACCCAGTACTTC.

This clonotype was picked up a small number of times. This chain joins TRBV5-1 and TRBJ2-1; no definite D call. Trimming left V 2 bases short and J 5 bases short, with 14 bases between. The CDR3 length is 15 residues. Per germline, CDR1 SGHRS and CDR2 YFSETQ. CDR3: CASSLSLDGHNEQFF. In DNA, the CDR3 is TGCGCCAGCAGCTTATCCCTAGACGGACACAATGAGCAGTTCTTC.

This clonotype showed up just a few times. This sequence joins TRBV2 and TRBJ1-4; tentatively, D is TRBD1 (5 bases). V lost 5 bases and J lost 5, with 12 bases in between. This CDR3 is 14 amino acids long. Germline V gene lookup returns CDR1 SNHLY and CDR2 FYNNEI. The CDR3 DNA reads TGTGCCAGCAGTCGAGGGACTGGGAATGAAAAACTGTTTTTT. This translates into CASSRGTGNEKLFF.

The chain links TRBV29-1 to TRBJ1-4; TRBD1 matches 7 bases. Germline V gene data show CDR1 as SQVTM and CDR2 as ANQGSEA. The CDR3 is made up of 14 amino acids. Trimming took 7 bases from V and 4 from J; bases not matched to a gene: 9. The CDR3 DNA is TGCAGCGCTAAACAGGGGCGAGTTAATGAAAAACTGTTTTTT. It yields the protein CSAKQGRVNEKLFF.

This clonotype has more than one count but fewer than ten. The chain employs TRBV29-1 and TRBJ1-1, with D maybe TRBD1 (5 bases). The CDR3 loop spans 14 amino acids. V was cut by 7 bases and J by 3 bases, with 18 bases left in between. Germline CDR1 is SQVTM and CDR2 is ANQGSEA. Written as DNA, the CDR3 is TGCAGCGCAAGACCGGGACCACGGGACACTGAAGCTTTCTTT. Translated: CSARPGPRDTEAFF.

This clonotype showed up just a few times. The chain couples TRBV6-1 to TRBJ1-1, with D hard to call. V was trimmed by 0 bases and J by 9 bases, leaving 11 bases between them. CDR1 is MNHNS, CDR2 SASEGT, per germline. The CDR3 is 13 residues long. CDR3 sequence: CASSEAVGWKAFF. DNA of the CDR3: TGTGCCAGCAGTGAAGCGGTCGGGTGGAAAGCTTTCTTT.

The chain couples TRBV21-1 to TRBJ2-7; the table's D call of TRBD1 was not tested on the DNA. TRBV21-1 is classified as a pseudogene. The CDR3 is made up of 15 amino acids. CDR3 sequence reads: CASIPSGIRKGEQYF. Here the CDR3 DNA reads TGTGCCAGCATCCCGTCAGGGATCAGGAAGGGCGAGCAGTACTTC.

The CDR3 loop is CSAGERGWTQYF. CDR3 in DNA: TGCAGCGCTGGGGAGCGGGGTTGGACCCAGTACTTC. This chain uses TRBV29-1 with TRBJ2-5; 7 bases match TRBD2. The V gene's germline CDR1 is SQVTM and CDR2 ANQGSEA. V gave up 7 bases and J gave up 7 bases; unmatched junction bases: 9. The CDR3 contains 12 residues.

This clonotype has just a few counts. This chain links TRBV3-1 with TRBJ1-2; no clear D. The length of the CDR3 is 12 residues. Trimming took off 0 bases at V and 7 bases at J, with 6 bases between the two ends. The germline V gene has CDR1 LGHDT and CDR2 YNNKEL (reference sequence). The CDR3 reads CASSQERRGYTF. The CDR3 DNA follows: TGTGCCAGCAGCCAAGAGCGGCGTGGCTACACCTTC.

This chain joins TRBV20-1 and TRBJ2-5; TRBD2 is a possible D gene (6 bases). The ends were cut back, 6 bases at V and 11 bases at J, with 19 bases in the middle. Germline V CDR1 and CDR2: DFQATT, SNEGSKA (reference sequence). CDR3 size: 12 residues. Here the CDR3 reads CSALEGGREQYF. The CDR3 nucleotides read TGCAGTGCCCTAGAGGGAGGACGGGAGCAGTACTTC.

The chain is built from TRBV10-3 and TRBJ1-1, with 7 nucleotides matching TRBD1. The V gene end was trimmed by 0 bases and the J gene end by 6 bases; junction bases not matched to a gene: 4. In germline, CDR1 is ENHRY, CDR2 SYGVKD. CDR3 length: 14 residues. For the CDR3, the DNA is TGTGCCATCAGTGAGTCGACAGGGACACCTGAAGCTTTCTTT. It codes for CAISESTGTPEAFF.

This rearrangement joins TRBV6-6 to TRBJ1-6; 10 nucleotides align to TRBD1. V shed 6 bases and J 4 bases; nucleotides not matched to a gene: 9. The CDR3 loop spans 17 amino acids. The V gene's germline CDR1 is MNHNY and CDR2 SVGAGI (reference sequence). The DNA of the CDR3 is TGTGCCAGCAGCCGGGGACAGGGGAGTGGGTATAATTCACCCCTCCACTTT. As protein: CASSRGQGSGYNSPLHF.